This T cell receptor (beta chain) was found in a study (dated by TCRdb to the early 2020s). The germline V and J ends show losses of 8 bases and 6 bases respectively, and no gene match explains 8 bases of the junction. Its CDR3 holds 13 amino acids, cysteine through phenylalanine. The entry retains the CDR3 DNA only, 39 bases that are in frame from base 1. Reading the germline V gene (reference sequence) gives CDR1 MNHEY and CDR2 SMNVEV. Overall results and qualifications from the work: Further investigation, including longitudinal sampling and assessment of a control group, is stated by the authors to be required.

PBMCs were separated from peripheral blood, and TCR beta sequencing was performed on genomic DNA obtained from unsorted PBMCs. This clone was seen just once. Its binding antigen is unknown. No much larger clonotype is one base removed from it; base qualities were not supplied. TCR beta chain repertoires were profiled by survey-level sequencing on the immunoSEQ platform. Concerning the study's data processing: CDR3 amino acid length spectratypes and V-J pairing frequencies were compared, and repertoire diversity was measured with the inverse Simpson index. To annotate clonotypes specific to SARS-CoV-2, CMV, influenza A and EBV, TCR beta CDR3 sequences were compared against VDJdb. TCRdb limited this immuneACCESS table to in-frame rearrangements with V and J called. A share of clones is missing; checked studies link under half to unresolved V genes, and the rest is unexplained. That table supplies the V and J calls and clone size; D and trimming were determined from the DNA. The sample has tens of thousands of clones on record, over 85% of them singletons. The ten largest clonotypes hold roughly 10% of the sample.

The sequenced material came from PBMCs. The clonotype comes from a man between 40 and 49 years old with rheumatoid arthritis. The chain links TRBV27 with TRBJ1-2; 8 of the junction bases match TRBD1. The CDR3 corresponds to CASGQGGPDGYTF. The base sequence is TGTGCCAGCGGACAGGGAGGGCCGGATGGCTACACCTTC.